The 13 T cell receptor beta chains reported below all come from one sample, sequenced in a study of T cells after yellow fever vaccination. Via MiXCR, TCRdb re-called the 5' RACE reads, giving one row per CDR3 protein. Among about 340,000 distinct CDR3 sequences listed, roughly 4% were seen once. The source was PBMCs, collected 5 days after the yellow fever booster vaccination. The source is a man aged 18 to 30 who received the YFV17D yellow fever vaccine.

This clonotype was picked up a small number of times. Here the CDR3 reads CASSVGGLSNSPLHF. Here the CDR3 DNA reads TGTGCCAGCAGCGTAGGGGGGCTATCCAATTCACCCCTCCACTTT. This chain joins TRBV9 and TRBJ1-6; D is possibly TRBD1 (6 bases). CDR1 and CDR2 (germline): SGDLS, YYNGEE. This CDR3 has 15 residues. V shed 0 bases and J shed 7 bases, with 11 bases lying between them.

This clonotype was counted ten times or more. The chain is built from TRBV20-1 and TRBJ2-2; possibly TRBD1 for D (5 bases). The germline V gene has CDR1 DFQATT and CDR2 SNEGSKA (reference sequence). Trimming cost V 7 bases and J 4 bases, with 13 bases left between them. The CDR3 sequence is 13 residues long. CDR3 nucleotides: TGCAGTGGAAGGGGCGCAGTCACCGGGGAGCTGTTTTTT. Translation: CSGRGAVTGELFF.

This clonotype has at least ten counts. The CDR3 protein is CSASKANQPQHF. CDR3 nucleotides: TGCAGTGCTAGTAAGGCGAATCAGCCCCAGCATTTT. The gene calls are TRBV20-1 and TRBJ1-5; D is unclear. The CDR3 loop spans 12 amino acids. The germline CDR1 and CDR2 sequences are DFQATT and SNEGSKA (reference sequence). The V end was cut by 3 bases, the J end by 4 bases, with 7 bases between.

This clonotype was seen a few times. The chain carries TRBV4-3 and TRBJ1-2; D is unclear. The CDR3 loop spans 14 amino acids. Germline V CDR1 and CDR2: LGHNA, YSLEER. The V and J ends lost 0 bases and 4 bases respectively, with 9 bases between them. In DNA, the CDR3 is TGCGCCAGCAGCCAAGATCAACTGTCCTATGGCTACACCTTC. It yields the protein CASSQDQLSYGYTF.

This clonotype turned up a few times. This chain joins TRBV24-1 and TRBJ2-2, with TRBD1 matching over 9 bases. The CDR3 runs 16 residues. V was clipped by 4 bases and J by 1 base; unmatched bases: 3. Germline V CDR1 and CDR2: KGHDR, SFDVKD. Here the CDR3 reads CATSDTDRGNTGELFF. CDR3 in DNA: TGTGCCACCAGTGACACGGACAGGGGGAACACCGGGGAGCTGTTTTTT.

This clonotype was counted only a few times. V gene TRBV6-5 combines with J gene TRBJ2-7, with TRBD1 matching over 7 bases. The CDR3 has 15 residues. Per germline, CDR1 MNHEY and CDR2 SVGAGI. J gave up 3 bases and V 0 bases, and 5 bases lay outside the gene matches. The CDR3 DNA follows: TGTGCCAGCAGTTACTCGAGTGCAGGGGGCTACGAGCAGTACGTC. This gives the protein CASSYSSAGGYEQYV.

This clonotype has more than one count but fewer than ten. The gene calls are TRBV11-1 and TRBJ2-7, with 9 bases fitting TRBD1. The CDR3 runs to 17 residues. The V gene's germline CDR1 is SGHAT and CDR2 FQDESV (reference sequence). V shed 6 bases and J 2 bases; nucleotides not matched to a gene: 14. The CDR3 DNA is TGTGCCAGCAGTCCACGGGGACCGGGACAGGGCACCTACGAGCAGTACGTC. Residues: CASSPRGPGQGTYEQYV.

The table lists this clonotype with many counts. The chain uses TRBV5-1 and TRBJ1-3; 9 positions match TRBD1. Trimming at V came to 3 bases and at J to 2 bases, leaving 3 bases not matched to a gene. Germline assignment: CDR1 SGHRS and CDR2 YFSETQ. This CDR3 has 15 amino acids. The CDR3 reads CASSSGQGPGNTIYF. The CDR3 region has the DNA TGCGCCAGCAGCTCGGGACAGGGTCCTGGAAACACCATATATTTT. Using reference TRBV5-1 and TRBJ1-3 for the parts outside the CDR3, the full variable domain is KAGVTQTPRYLIKTRGQQVTLSCSPISGHRSVSWYQQTPGQGLQFLFEYFSETQRNKGNFPGRFSGRQFSNSRSEMNVSTLELGDSALYLCASSSGQGPGNTIYFGEGSWLTVV.

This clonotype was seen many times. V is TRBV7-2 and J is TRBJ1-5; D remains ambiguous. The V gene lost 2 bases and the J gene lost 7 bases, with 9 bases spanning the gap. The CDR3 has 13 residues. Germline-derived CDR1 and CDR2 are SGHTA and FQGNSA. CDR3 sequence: CASSLRSDQPQHF. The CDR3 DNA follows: TGTGCCAGCAGCTTAAGAAGCGACCAGCCCCAGCATTTT.

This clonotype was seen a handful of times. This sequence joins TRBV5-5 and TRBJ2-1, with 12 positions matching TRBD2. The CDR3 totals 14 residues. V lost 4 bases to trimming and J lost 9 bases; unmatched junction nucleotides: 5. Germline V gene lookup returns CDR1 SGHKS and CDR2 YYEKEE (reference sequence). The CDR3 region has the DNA TGTGCCAGCAGCCACCGACTAGCGGGGGTTGAGCAGTTCTTC. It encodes CASSHRLAGVEQFF.

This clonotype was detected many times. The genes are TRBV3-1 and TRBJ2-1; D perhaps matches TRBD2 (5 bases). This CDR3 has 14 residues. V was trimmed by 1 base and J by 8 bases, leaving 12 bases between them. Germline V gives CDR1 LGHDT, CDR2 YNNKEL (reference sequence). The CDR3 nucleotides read TGTGCCAGCAGCCAAGTATCCGGGGAGCATGAGCAGTTCTTC. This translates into CASSQVSGEHEQFF.

The CDR3, as DNA: TGCAGTGCCCCAAGCGGGGGGGAGACCCAGTACTTC. Amino acid sequence: CSAPSGGETQYF. The V and J genes are TRBV20-1 and TRBJ2-5, with 9 bases aligning to TRBD2. CDR1 and CDR2 from the germline V gene are DFQATT and SNEGSKA (reference sequence). The CDR3 has 12 amino acids. J lost 5 bases, V lost 6 bases, and 4 bases had no gene match.

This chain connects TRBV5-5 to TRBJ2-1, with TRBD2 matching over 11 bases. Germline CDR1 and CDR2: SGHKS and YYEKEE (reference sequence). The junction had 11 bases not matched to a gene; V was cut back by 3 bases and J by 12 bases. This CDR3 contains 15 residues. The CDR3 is CASSYFLAGGQGQFF. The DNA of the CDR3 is TGTGCCAGCAGCTACTTCTTAGCGGGGGGGCAGGGGCAGTTCTTC.